This TCR beta chain originates from a study of cytomegalovirus exposure and HLA in healthy donors. General study points: V segments that were indistinguishable, TRBV6-2 and TRBV6-3 among them, were omitted from analysis. In a later analysis, the majority of CMV-associated beta chains seemingly showed HLA restriction. In a later analysis, TCR association rates varied by HLA locus: DRB1 most, HLA-C fewest.

Regarding this clone: Its antigen remains unknown.

Vbeta (60) and Jbeta (13) primers were used in the PCR. Produced via immunoSEQ multiplex PCR; TCRdb's table is partial and in-frame only. Among around 250,000 clones listed, around nine tenths were seen once. Trimming took off 4 bases at V and 0 bases at J, with 8 bases between the two ends. Germline CDR1 and CDR2: SGHRS and YFSETQ. The CDR3 has 14 residues. This clonotype was obtained from a girl aged 2 to 10 in good health and CMV-seronegative. Sequenced: PBMCs. J is TRBJ2-1 and V is TRBV5-1, with D tentatively TRBD1 (5 bases). In DNA, the CDR3 is TGCGCCAGCAGCGACAGTAGCTCCTACAATGAGCAGTTCTTC. Protein product: CASSDSSSYNEQFF.